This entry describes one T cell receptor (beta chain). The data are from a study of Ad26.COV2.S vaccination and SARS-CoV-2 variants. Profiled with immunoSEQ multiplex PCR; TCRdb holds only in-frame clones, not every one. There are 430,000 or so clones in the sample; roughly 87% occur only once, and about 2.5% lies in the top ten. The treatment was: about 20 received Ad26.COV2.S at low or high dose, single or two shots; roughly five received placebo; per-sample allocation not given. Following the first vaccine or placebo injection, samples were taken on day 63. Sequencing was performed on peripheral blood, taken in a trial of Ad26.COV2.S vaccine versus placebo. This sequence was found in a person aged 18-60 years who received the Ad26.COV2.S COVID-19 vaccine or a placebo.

CDR3 DNA sequence: TGTGCCAGCAGCTCCCGGGGGCTAGACAATGAGCAGTTCTTC. Residues: CASSSRGLDNEQFF. The chain links TRBV7-3 to TRBJ2-1, with D perhaps given as TRBD1 or TRBD2 (6 bases each). The ends were cut back, 4 bases at V and 5 bases at J, with 12 bases in the middle. The germline V gene encodes CDR1 SGHTA and CDR2 FQGTGA. The CDR3 is 14 amino acids.